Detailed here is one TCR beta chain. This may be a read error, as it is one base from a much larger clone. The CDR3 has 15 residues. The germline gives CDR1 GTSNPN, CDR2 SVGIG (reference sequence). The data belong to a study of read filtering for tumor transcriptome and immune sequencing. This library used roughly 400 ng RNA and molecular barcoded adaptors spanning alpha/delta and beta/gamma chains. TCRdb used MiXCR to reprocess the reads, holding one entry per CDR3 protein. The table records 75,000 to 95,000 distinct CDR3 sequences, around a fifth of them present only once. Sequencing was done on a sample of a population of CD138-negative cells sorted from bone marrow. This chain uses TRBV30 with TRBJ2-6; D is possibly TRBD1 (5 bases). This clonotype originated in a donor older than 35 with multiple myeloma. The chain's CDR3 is CAWRMTFSGASVLTF. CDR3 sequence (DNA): TGTGCCTGGAGGATGACCTTCTCTGGGGCCAGCGTCCTGACTTTC. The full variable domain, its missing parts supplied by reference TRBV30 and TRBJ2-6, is SQTIHQWPATLVQPVGSPLSLECTVEGTSNPNLYWYRQAAGRGLQLLFYSVGIGQISSEVPQNLSASRPQDRQFILSSKKLLLSDSGFYLCAWRMTFSGASVLTFGAGSRLTVL.